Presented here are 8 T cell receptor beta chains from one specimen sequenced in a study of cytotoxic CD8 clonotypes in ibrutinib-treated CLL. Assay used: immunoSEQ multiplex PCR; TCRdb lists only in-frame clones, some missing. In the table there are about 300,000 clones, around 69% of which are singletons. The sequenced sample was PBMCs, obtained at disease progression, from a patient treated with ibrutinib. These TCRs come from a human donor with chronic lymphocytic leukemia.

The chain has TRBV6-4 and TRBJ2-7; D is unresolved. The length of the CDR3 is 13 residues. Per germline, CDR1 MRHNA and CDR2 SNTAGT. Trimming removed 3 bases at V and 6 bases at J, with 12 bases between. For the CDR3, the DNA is TGTGCCAGCAGTGATTCCTTACCTGTCGAGCAGTACTTC. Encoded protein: CASSDSLPVEQYF.

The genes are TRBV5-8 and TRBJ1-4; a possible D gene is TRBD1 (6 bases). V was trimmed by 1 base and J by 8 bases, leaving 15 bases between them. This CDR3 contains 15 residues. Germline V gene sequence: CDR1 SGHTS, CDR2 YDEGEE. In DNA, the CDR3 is TGTGCCAGCAGCTTGTGGGAGGACAGCGGGGAAAAACTGTTTTTT. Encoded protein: CASSLWEDSGEKLFF.

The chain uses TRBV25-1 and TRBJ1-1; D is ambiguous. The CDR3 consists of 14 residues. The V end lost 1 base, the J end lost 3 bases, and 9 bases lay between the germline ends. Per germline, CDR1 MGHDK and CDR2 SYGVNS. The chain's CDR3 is CASSESGVDTEAFF. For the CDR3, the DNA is TGTGCCAGCAGTGAATCTGGGGTGGACACTGAAGCTTTCTTT.

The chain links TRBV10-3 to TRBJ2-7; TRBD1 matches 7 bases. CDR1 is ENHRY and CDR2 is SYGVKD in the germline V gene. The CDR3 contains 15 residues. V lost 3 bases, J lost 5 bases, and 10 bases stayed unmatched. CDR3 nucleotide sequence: TGTGCCATCAGTGAAACGAGACAGGGTGTCGACGAGCAGTACTTC. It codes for CAISETRQGVDEQYF.

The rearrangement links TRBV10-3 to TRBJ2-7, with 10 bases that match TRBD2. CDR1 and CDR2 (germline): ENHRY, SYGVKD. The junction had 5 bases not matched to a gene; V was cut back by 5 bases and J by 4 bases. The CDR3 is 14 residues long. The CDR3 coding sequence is TGTGCCATCAGTTCCCAGACTAGCGGGTACGAGCAGTACTTC. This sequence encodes CAISSQTSGYEQYF.

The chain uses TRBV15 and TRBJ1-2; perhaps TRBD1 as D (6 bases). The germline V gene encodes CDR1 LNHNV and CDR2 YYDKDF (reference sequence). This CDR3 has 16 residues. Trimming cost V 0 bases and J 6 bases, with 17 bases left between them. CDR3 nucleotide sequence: TGTGCCACCAGCAGAGACCGATCGGGGGGCGCCGATGGCTACACCTTC. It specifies CATSRDRSGGADGYTF. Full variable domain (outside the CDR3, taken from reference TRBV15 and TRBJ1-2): DAMVIQNPRYQVTQFGKPVTLSCSQTLNHNVMYWYQQKSSQAPKLLFHYYDKDFNNEADTPDNFQSRRPNTSFCFLDIRSPGLGDTAMYLCATSRDRSGGADGYTFGSGTRLTVV.

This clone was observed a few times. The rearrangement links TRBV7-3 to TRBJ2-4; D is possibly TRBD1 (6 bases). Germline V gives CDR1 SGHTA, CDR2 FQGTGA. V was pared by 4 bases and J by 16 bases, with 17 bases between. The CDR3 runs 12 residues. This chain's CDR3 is CASSSPDSTGYF. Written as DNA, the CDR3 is TGTGCCAGCAGCTCGCCGGACAGCACCGGTTACTTC.

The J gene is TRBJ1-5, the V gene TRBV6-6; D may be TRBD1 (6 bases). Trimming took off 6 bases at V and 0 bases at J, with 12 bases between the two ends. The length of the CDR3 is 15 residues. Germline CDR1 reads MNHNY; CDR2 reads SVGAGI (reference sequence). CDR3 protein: CASSPGQNSNQPQHF. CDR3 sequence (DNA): TGTGCCAGCAGCCCCGGACAGAATAGCAATCAGCCCCAGCATTTT.